This T cell receptor beta chain emerged from a study of blood T cells in healthy people across ages. This clonotype was seen many times. Its antigen is unidentified. Then a second PCR, running roughly 7 to 11 cycles, was carried out with a sample-barcoded 5' primer and a J-beta primer mix. Each cDNA molecule was tagged by a template-switch adaptor with 12 random nucleotides. From the 5' RACE reads, TCRdb called clonotypes with MiXCR, one entry per CDR3 protein. The table has roughly 700,000 distinct CDR3 sequences, about 32% seen once. With 3 bases clipped from V and 3 bases from J, the junction kept 4 bases outside the gene matches. This CDR3 comprises 16 residues. Germline CDR1 SQVTM, CDR2 ANQGSEA. Findings and caveats of the study: A strong correlation was seen between TCR beta diversity and naive T cell percentage. A roughly linear age-dependent decrease characterized TCR beta diversity per million T cells. Unknown CMV status may confound age-related changes in expanded clones.

This sequence was found in a woman of 80 years or more in good health. The specimen was blood. The chain couples TRBV29-1 to TRBJ2-1; TRBD2 aligns across 14 bases. CDR3 in amino acids: CSVETSGGAIYNEQFF. CDR3 DNA: TGCAGCGTTGAGACTAGCGGGGGGGCAATCTACAATGAGCAGTTCTTC.